One sample yielded the 30 T cell receptor beta chains listed below, sequenced in a study of T cells after yellow fever vaccination. MiXCR, run by TCRdb on the 5' RACE reads, gives a single entry per CDR3 protein. Found here are about 130,000 distinct CDR3 sequences, under 8.5% of them singletons; the top ten hold 2.5%. Sequencing was performed on CD4+ T cells sorted from PBMCs, taken roughly 10 days after the first yellow fever vaccination. The receptors here all came from a man between 18 and 29 years old who received the YFV17D yellow fever vaccine.

The table lists this clonotype with a few counts. The chain carries TRBV5-1 and TRBJ2-3, with D unclear. Trimming shortened V by 4 bases and J by 8 bases, and 17 bases separated the two germline ends. Germline V gene lookup returns CDR1 SGHRS and CDR2 YFSETQ. The CDR3 runs to 14 residues. The CDR3 DNA sequence: TGCGCCAGCAGCCCGGACCCCTCCTCGGGTACGCAGTATTTT. Its protein is CASSPDPSSGTQYF.

Regarding this clonotype: A much larger clone differs from this one at a single base, so this may be a read error. The rearrangement uses TRBV4-1 and TRBJ2-3, with a weak D call TRBD1 (6 bases). This CDR3 has 16 amino acids. Deletions cut 0 bases from V and 7 bases from J, with 17 bases between. From germline, CDR1 is MGHRA and CDR2 YSYEKL. CDR3 sequence reads: CASSQEWSHRENTQYF. CDR3 DNA sequence: TGCGCCAGCAGCCAAGAATGGTCACACAGGGAGAATACGCAGTATTTT.

V usage is TRBV7-2 and J usage is TRBJ2-1, with a possible D match to TRBD1 (5 bases). V gave up 2 bases and J gave up 11 bases, with 10 bases separating them. There are 12 residues in the CDR3. The V gene's germline CDR1 is SGHTA and CDR2 FQGNSA. CDR3 residues: CASSLSRVKQFF. The CDR3 DNA follows: TGTGCCAGCAGCTTATCCAGGGTGAAGCAGTTCTTC.

This clonotype was counted at least ten times. The CDR3 DNA is TGCAGTGCCCGTTTGGCGAAACTCAGAGAAGAGACCCAGTACTTC. Translation gives CSARLAKLREETQYF. The rearrangement links TRBV20-1 to TRBJ2-5; D not certain. CDR3 length: 15 residues. The ends were cut back, 6 bases at V and 3 bases at J, with 20 bases in the middle. Germline loops: CDR1 DFQATT, CDR2 SNEGSKA (reference sequence).

This clonotype occurred many times. V gene TRBV10-3 combines with J gene TRBJ1-1; D is ambiguous. This CDR3 contains 11 residues. The germline V and J ends were trimmed by 7 bases and 3 bases, with 6 bases remaining between them. CDR1 is ENHRY and CDR2 is SYGVKD in the germline V gene. The CDR3, as DNA: TGTGCCATCAAGCGGGACACTGAAGCTTTCTTT. Amino acids: CAIKRDTEAFF.

This clonotype has a count of ten or more. The chain couples TRBV4-3 to TRBJ2-4; 7 bases are shared with TRBD1. CDR3 length: 14 amino acids. Per the germline V gene, CDR1 is LGHNA and CDR2 is YSLEER. V was pared by 3 bases and J by 9 bases, with 8 bases of the junction left unmatched. CDR3 sequence: CASSQETGVGIQYF. CDR3 bases: TGCGCCAGCAGCCAGGAAACAGGGGTGGGCATTCAGTACTTC.

This clonotype was found many times. The rearrangement joins TRBV2 to TRBJ2-4, with D unresolved. In germline, CDR1 is SNHLY, CDR2 FYNNEI. V was shortened by 5 bases and J by 12 bases, with 14 bases between the two germline ends. The CDR3 is 12 amino acids. Here the CDR3 reads CASSSPNQDQYF. The DNA of the CDR3 is TGTGCCAGCAGTTCTCCCAACCAGGATCAGTACTTC.

This clonotype was detected ten times or more. The rearrangement links TRBV5-1 to TRBJ1-2, with a tentative D call TRBD1 (6 bases). The CDR3 runs to 14 residues. Germline V gene lookup returns CDR1 SGHRS and CDR2 YFSETQ. Trimming shortened V by 4 bases and J by 6 bases, and 16 bases separated the two germline ends. The CDR3 region has the DNA TGCGCCAGCAGCCCGGGGGCAGGGGAGGATGGCTACACCTTC. This codes for CASSPGAGEDGYTF.

In this sample, this clonotype turned up many times. V usage is TRBV7-3 and J usage is TRBJ2-1; perhaps TRBD2 as D (5 bases). The ends were cut back, 5 bases at V and 7 bases at J, with 9 bases in the middle. Germline V lookup: CDR1 SGHTA, CDR2 FQGTGA. The CDR3 is 12 residues long. This chain's CDR3 is CASSPGSNEQFF. CDR3 coding DNA: TGTGCCAGCAGCCCGGGATCGAATGAGCAGTTCTTC.

In this sample, this clonotype turned up many times. The V and J genes are TRBV7-9 and TRBJ2-2; a weak D match, TRBD1 (6 bases). The germline V gene has CDR1 SEHNR and CDR2 FQNEAQ (reference sequence). V was trimmed by 0 bases and J by 5 bases, leaving 10 bases between them. The CDR3 consists of 15 residues. CDR3: CASSLAGTSTGELFF. DNA for the CDR3: TGTGCCAGCAGCTTAGCCGGGACAAGTACCGGGGAGCTGTTTTTT.

This clonotype was detected many times. The genes are TRBV11-2 and TRBJ1-5; no reliable D call. Trimming shortened V by 4 bases and J by 7 bases, and 8 bases separated the two germline ends. Germline CDR1 and CDR2: SGHAT and FQNNGV. The CDR3 has 12 amino acids. The CDR3 sequence: CASSSLGQPQHF. CDR3 DNA sequence: TGTGCCAGCAGCTCCCTGGGGCAGCCCCAGCATTTT.

This clonotype appeared many times. This rearrangement joins TRBV12-3 or TRBV12-4 to TRBJ2-3; TRBD2 aligns across 7 bases. This CDR3 is 13 amino acids long. The J segment lost 2 bases and the V segment lost 10 bases, leaving 6 bases of the junction unmatched. The CDR3: CATERGPTDTQYF. The CDR3 DNA sequence: TGTGCCACGGAGCGGGGCCCCACAGATACGCAGTATTTT.

This clonotype was detected ten times or more. This sequence joins TRBV4-1 and TRBJ2-3; 9 bases are a match to TRBD1. Trimming cost V 8 bases and J 3 bases; bases outside gene matches: 6. This CDR3 has 14 amino acids. Germline values: CDR1 MGHRA, CDR2 YSYEKL. The CDR3 sequence: CASWDRDRTDTQYF. The CDR3 DNA reads TGCGCCAGCTGGGACAGGGATCGGACAGATACGCAGTATTTT.

This clonotype was counted ten times or more. The chain is built from TRBV5-4 and TRBJ1-2; D unclear. CDR1 is SGHNT and CDR2 is YYREEE in the germline V gene (reference sequence). The CDR3 runs 13 residues. V dropped 4 bases and J dropped 3 bases, with 10 bases sitting between them. The CDR3 nucleotides read TGTGCCAGCAGCATCGGACGGCACTATGGCTACACCTTC. Protein product: CASSIGRHYGYTF.

CDR3 in amino acids: CASSTRGENEQFF. The CDR3 coding sequence is TGTGCCAGTTCTACCCGGGGCGAGAATGAGCAGTTCTTC. The chain recombines TRBV7-2 with TRBJ2-1, with D perhaps being TRBD1 or TRBD2 (5 bases each). Germline values: CDR1 SGHTA, CDR2 FQGNSA. The CDR3 has 13 amino acids. V was pared by 9 bases and J by 7 bases, with 16 bases between.

The gene calls are TRBV12-3 or TRBV12-4 and TRBJ2-7, with D possibly matching TRBD2 (7 bases). V was pared by 3 bases and J by 0 bases, with 12 bases between. There are 15 residues in the CDR3. CDR3 coding DNA: TGTGCCAGCAGTTTTCGCGGGGGCACCTCCTACGAGCAGTACTTC. Protein product: CASSFRGGTSYEQYF.

The CDR3 here is CSASDQWTANEKLFF. In DNA form, the CDR3 reads TGCAGTGCTAGTGACCAGTGGACAGCTAATGAAAAACTGTTTTTT. V and J are TRBV20-1 and TRBJ1-4; a possible D gene is TRBD1 (6 bases). The germline CDR1 and CDR2 sequences are DFQATT and SNEGSKA (reference sequence). Between the trimmed V and J ends, which lost 3 bases and 3 bases, there was a span of 14 bases. This CDR3 contains 15 residues.

In this sample, this clonotype turned up many times. The chain's CDR3 is CASSLSARVGQPQHF. The DNA of the CDR3 is TGTGCCAGCAGTTTATCGGCCAGGGTAGGCCAGCCCCAGCATTTT. The rearrangement links TRBV27 to TRBJ1-5; weak D call: TRBD1 (5 bases). The CDR3 contains 15 residues. Trimming took off 0 bases at V and 7 bases at J, with 13 bases between the two ends. CDR1 and CDR2 from the germline V gene are MNHEY and SMNVEV (reference sequence).

The genes are TRBV5-4 and TRBJ2-1; 10 positions agree with TRBD2. V was clipped by 4 bases and J by 10 bases; unmatched bases: 11. CDR1 is SGHNT and CDR2 is YYREEE in the germline V gene (reference sequence). The length of the CDR3 is 15 residues. The CDR3 sequence: CASSIPASGGAEQFF. CDR3 nucleotide sequence: TGTGCCAGCAGCATCCCGGCTAGCGGGGGTGCGGAGCAGTTCTTC.

This clonotype has ten or more counts. The V call is TRBV5-5, the J call TRBJ1-2; 8 positions match TRBD1. Looked up from germline, CDR1 is SGHKS and CDR2 is YYEKEE (reference sequence). The J segment lost 7 bases and the V segment lost 2 bases, leaving 4 bases of the junction unmatched. CDR3 length: 13 residues. DNA of the CDR3: TGTGCCAGCAGCTTCACCGGGACAGGTGGCTACACCTTC. As protein: CASSFTGTGGYTF.

This clonotype was seen repeatedly, ten times or more. The chain couples TRBV5-4 to TRBJ2-7; 12 bases align to TRBD2. Germline V gene lookup returns CDR1 SGHNT and CDR2 YYREEE (reference sequence). With 3 bases clipped from V and 3 bases from J, the junction kept 10 bases outside the gene matches. The CDR3 runs to 17 residues. The CDR3 region has the DNA TGTGCCAGCAGCTCGGGCGGACTAGCGGGGACCTTCTACGAGCAGTACGTC. Amino acids: CASSSGGLAGTFYEQYV.

This clonotype came up many times. The chain combines TRBV5-1 with TRBJ1-1; D uncertain. Germline assignment: CDR1 SGHRS and CDR2 YFSETQ. Trimming stripped 0 bases from V and 1 base from J, with 10 bases between. The CDR3 consists of 15 residues. The CDR3 DNA sequence: TGCGCCAGCAGCTTGGTTACTGGCCCGAACACTGAAGCTTTCTTT. This encodes CASSLVTGPNTEAFF.

This clonotype was found many times. V is TRBV5-1 and J is TRBJ2-4; weak D call: TRBD2 (5 bases). The CDR3 is 14 residues long. CDR1 is SGHRS, CDR2 YFSETQ, per germline. The germline V and J ends were trimmed by 0 bases and 3 bases, with 7 bases remaining between them. The CDR3 bases are TGCGCCAGCAGCTTGGCGGGAATCAAAAACATTCAGTACTTC. As protein: CASSLAGIKNIQYF.

This clonotype has ten or more counts. The chain's CDR3 is CASSPLGQITDTQYF. In DNA, the CDR3 is TGCGCCAGCAGCCCACTGGGACAGATCACAGATACGCAGTATTTT. The rearrangement links TRBV5-1 to TRBJ2-3; 7 bases are a match to TRBD1. The CDR3 consists of 15 residues. CDR1 is SGHRS and CDR2 is YFSETQ in the germline V gene. Germline trimming cut 4 bases from V and 2 bases from J; bases unmatched to any gene: 7. Combining the CDR3 with reference TRBV5-1 and TRBJ2-3 gives the whole variable domain KAGVTQTPRYLIKTRGQQVTLSCSPISGHRSVSWYQQTPGQGLQFLFEYFSETQRNKGNFPGRFSGRQFSNSRSEMNVSTLELGDSALYLCASSPLGQITDTQYFGPGTRLTVL.

This clonotype came up many times. J is TRBJ1-1 and V is TRBV7-2; D remains ambiguous. Germline V lookup: CDR1 SGHTA, CDR2 FQGNSA. V was clipped by 0 bases and J by 2 bases, with 10 bases between them. The CDR3 runs to 15 residues. The CDR3 here is CASSLAIGSNTEAFF. The CDR3 nucleotides read TGTGCCAGCAGCTTAGCGATCGGAAGTAACACTGAAGCTTTCTTT.

This clonotype appeared a few times. This chain links TRBV5-4 with TRBJ1-1; D gene unclear. The CDR3 is made up of 14 amino acids. Germline lookup yields CDR1 SGHNT and CDR2 YYREEE (reference sequence). V was clipped by 0 bases and J by 5 bases, with 11 bases between them. The chain's CDR3 is CASSLEGRGTEAFF. CDR3 bases: TGTGCCAGCAGCTTGGAAGGCCGAGGGACTGAAGCTTTCTTT. The whole variable domain, remainder taken from reference TRBV5-4 and TRBJ1-1, is ETGVTQSPTHLIKTRGQQVTLRCSSQSGHNTVSWYQQALGQGPQFIFQYYREEENGRGNFPPRFSGLQFPNYSSELNVNALELDDSALYLCASSLEGRGTEAFFGQGTRLTVV.

The chain recombines TRBV7-2 with TRBJ1-1; D is uncertain. This CDR3 is 15 amino acids long. Trimming shortened V by 8 bases and J by 4 bases, and 20 bases separated the two germline ends. Looked up from germline, CDR1 is SGHTA and CDR2 is FQGNSA. CDR3 sequence: CASDLMGGFSTEAFF. CDR3 DNA sequence: TGTGCCAGCGACCTAATGGGAGGGTTTAGCACTGAAGCTTTCTTT.

The sample holds many counts of this clonotype. This chain uses TRBV10-3 with TRBJ1-1; no definite D call. Deletions cut 4 bases from V and 0 bases from J, with 6 bases between. Germline CDR1 is ENHRY and CDR2 is SYGVKD. CDR3 length: 13 residues. The CDR3: CAISGTVNTEAFF. CDR3 nucleotides: TGTGCCATCAGTGGGACGGTGAACACTGAAGCTTTCTTT.

This clonotype occurred many times. V is TRBV27 and J is TRBJ1-1; a possible D gene is TRBD1 (5 bases). The germline CDR1 and CDR2 sequences are MNHEY and SMNVEV (reference sequence). The CDR3 has 13 amino acids. The V end lost 3 bases, the J end lost 3 bases, and 8 bases lay between the germline ends. In DNA, the CDR3 is TGTGCCAGCAGTTTGGGCAGGGACACTGAAGCTTTCTTT. Translation gives CASSLGRDTEAFF.

The chain combines TRBV12-3 or TRBV12-4 with TRBJ1-5, with 9 nucleotides matching TRBD1. Trimming took 6 bases from V and 6 from J; bases not matched to a gene: 6. The CDR3 is made up of 14 amino acids. Here the CDR3 DNA reads TGTGCCAGCAGAGGGACAGGGATAGGTCAGCCCCAGCATTTT. It yields the protein CASRGTGIGQPQHF.